Listed here are 15 T cell receptor beta chains from one sample, sequenced in a study of cytomegalovirus exposure and HLA in healthy donors. With 60 Vbeta and 13 Jbeta primers, the PCR was carried out. Repertoires were generated with immunoSEQ multiplex PCR, while TCRdb's copy carries only in-frame clones and drops some. The table records roughly 170,000 clones, about 75% of them present only once. The sample consisted of PBMCs. These receptors came from a female donor in good health and CMV-seronegative.

This clone was seen once. The V gene is TRBV5-1, the J gene TRBJ2-7; no clear D gene. Trimming took 4 bases from V and 0 from J, leaving 11 bases between them. The germline V gene has CDR1 SGHRS and CDR2 YFSETQ. The CDR3 contains 14 residues. The CDR3 region is CASSPRSDSYEQYF. The CDR3, as DNA: TGCGCCAGCAGCCCCAGGTCGGACTCCTACGAGCAGTACTTC.

This clone has more than one count but fewer than ten. The chain links TRBV5-6 to TRBJ1-2; 9 bases line up with TRBD1. Germline V gene sequence: CDR1 SGHDT, CDR2 YYEEEE. The CDR3 length is 14 residues. With V trimmed by 0 bases and J by 4 bases, 1 base remained unmatched. Written as DNA, the CDR3 is TGTGCCAGCAGCTTGGAACAGGGGGCCTATGGCTACACCTTC. Protein: CASSLEQGAYGYTF.

Only one count was recorded for this clone. CDR3 nucleotide sequence: TGCGCCAGCAGCCAAGATCGGACAGGAGTCTCCGGCTACACCTTC. This translates into CASSQDRTGVSGYTF. The chain links TRBV4-1 to TRBJ1-2, with 7 bases that match TRBD1. The CDR3 consists of 15 residues. The germline CDR1 and CDR2 sequences are MGHRA and YSYEKL. With V trimmed by 0 bases and J by 8 bases, 9 bases remained unmatched.

About this clone itself: Within the sample, other DNA sequences also encode this same CDR3. The rearrangement links TRBV4-2 to TRBJ1-1, with no clear D. CDR1 LGHNA and CDR2 YNFKEQ come from the germline V gene. V lost 1 base and J 2 bases, leaving 5 bases between the germline ends. This CDR3 spans 13 amino acids. The CDR3 loop reads CASSQAGNTEAFF. In DNA, the CDR3 is TGTGCCAGCAGCCAAGCAGGAAACACTGAAGCTTTCTTT.

This clone was detected only a few times. The gene calls are TRBV7-9 and TRBJ2-7; TRBD2 matches 14 bases. The J segment lost 5 bases and the V segment lost 3 bases, leaving 6 bases of the junction unmatched. The CDR3 has 16 residues. The germline CDR1 and CDR2 sequences are SEHNR and FQNEAQ (reference sequence). The CDR3 coding sequence is TGTGCCAGCAGCTTTTCGGGACTAGCGGGAGAAAACGAGCAGTACTTC. Translated, it gives CASSFSGLAGENEQYF.

This chain uses TRBV7-2 with TRBJ1-1; no reliable D call. The CDR3 sequence is 13 residues long. Germline CDR1 reads SGHTA; CDR2 reads FQGNSA. The ends were cut back, 5 bases at V and 5 bases at J, with 12 bases in the middle. CDR3 nucleotide sequence: TGTGCCAGCAGCCTTAAAGGGAGGACTGAAGCTTTCTTT. It is translated as CASSLKGRTEAFF.

The rearrangement joins TRBV27 to TRBJ2-7; possible D gene TRBD2, 6 bases. The CDR3 covers 13 residues. V dropped 1 base and J dropped 7 bases, with 11 bases sitting between them. Germline V lookup: CDR1 MNHEY, CDR2 SMNVEV (reference sequence). This CDR3 reads CASSLWEEGEQYF. As DNA, the CDR3 is TGTGCCAGCAGTTTATGGGAGGAAGGGGAGCAGTACTTC.

This chain joins TRBV11-1 and TRBJ2-3; TRBD2 might be the D (6 bases). This CDR3 contains 17 residues. Germline-derived CDR1 and CDR2 are SGHAT and FQDESV (reference sequence). Deletions cut 4 bases from V and 2 bases from J, with 19 bases between. In DNA, the CDR3 is TGTGCCAGCAGCTACTCTAGCGCCCCTATCCTCACAGATACGCAGTATTTT. Residues: CASSYSSAPILTDTQYF.

This rearrangement joins TRBV30 to TRBJ2-2; TRBD2 matches 7 bases. CDR1 and CDR2 from the germline V gene are GTSNPN and SVGIG (reference sequence). The ends lost 4 bases at V and 2 bases at J; junction bases unmatched: 7. The CDR3 length is 15 residues. CDR3: CAWNGRTFNTGELFF. The CDR3 region has the DNA TGTGCCTGGAACGGGAGGACTTTCAACACCGGGGAGCTGTTTTTT.

The chain links TRBV21-1 to TRBJ2-1; no DNA check was done on the table's D call, TRBD2. TRBV21-1 is tagged as a pseudogene. This CDR3 is 16 amino acids long. The DNA of the CDR3 is TGTGCCAGCAGCACCCCTCGCGAGACGGGAAACAATGAGCAGTTCTTC. Translation gives CASSTPRETGNNEQFF.

The rearrangement joins TRBV28 to TRBJ2-3; the D gene is possibly TRBD2 (6 bases). V was trimmed by 8 bases and J by 4 bases, leaving 16 bases between them. Germline V gene data show CDR1 as MDHEN and CDR2 as SYDVKM. The CDR3 consists of 14 residues. The CDR3 spells CASGRGGDSDTQYF. CDR3 sequence (DNA): TGTGCCAGCGGTAGGGGAGGTGATTCAGATACGCAGTATTTT.

This chain joins TRBV4-3 and TRBJ2-7; 7 bases map to TRBD1. Trimming cost V 0 bases and J 6 bases; bases outside gene matches: 5. Germline loops: CDR1 LGHNA, CDR2 YSLEER. CDR3 length equals 14 residues. The CDR3 is CASSQDPWTGEQYF. The CDR3, as DNA: TGCGCCAGCAGCCAAGATCCATGGACAGGCGAGCAGTACTTC.

The count of this clone is one. A read error may produce the germline difference seen at one junction end. In the same sample, other DNA sequences code for this CDR3. The gene calls are TRBV2 and TRBJ1-5; 8 bases agree with TRBD1. This CDR3 is built from 15 residues. CDR1 and CDR2 (germline): SNHLY, FYNNEI. CDR3 sequence reads: CASSGGQANNQPQHF. CDR3 coding DNA: TGTGCCAGCAGTGGGGGACAGGCGAACAATCAGCCCCAACATTTT.

The rearrangement uses TRBV6-5 and TRBJ1-2; 8 bases agree with TRBD1. The CDR3 covers 15 residues. V gave up 6 bases and J gave up 7 bases; unmatched junction bases: 13. Per germline, CDR1 MNHEY and CDR2 SVGAGI. CDR3 coding DNA: TGTGCCAGCAGAAATCCGGGACAGGCTCATGGTGGCTACACCTTC. Its protein product is CASRNPGQAHGGYTF.

V usage is TRBV7-8 and J usage is TRBJ2-7; D perhaps matches TRBD2 (5 bases). The germline CDR1 and CDR2 sequences are SGHVS and FQNEAQ. V lost 5 bases and J 0 bases, leaving 20 bases between the germline ends. CDR3 length: 17 amino acids. This chain's CDR3 is CASSTPGKKRSSYEQYF. The CDR3 bases are TGTGCCAGCAGCACCCCCGGGAAGAAGCGGAGCTCCTACGAGCAGTACTTC.